This is a list of T cell receptor beta chains from one sample in a study of cytomegalovirus exposure and HLA in healthy donors. Clones were sequenced by immunoSEQ multiplex PCR, and TCRdb holds only the in-frame ones, with some missing. The sample consists of under 250,000 clones, about 75% of them appearing once. Sequenced input: PBMCs. These receptor sequences come from a male donor in good health and CMV-seronegative. CDR3s include the opening cysteine and the closing phenylalanine or tryptophan. A D gene is named only where the DNA matches it firmly. Clone sizes are given selectively: once, few, many, or a class where the clone is expanded.

d_call: TRBD1
j_call: TRBJ2-7
v_call: TRBV4-3
clone_size: NA
cdr3_aa: CASSQDPGQSYEQYF
cdr3_nt: TGCGCCAGCAGCCAAGATCCGGGACAGAGCTACGAGCAGTACTTC

d_call: TRBD1
j_call: TRBJ1-2
v_call: TRBV10-3
clone_size: NA
cdr3_aa: CAISETRGQGVTANYGYTF
cdr3_nt: TGTGCCATCAGTGAGACCCGAGGGCAGGGGGTCACCGCTAACTATGGCTACACCTTC

d_call: NA
j_call: TRBJ2-7
v_call: TRBV19
clone_size: NA
cdr3_aa: CASSAGGYEQYF
cdr3_nt: TGTGCCAGTAGTGCAGGGGGGTACGAGCAGTACTTC

d_call: TRBD1
j_call: TRBJ2-7
v_call: TRBV30
clone_size: NA
cdr3_aa: CAWSDRQGEYF
cdr3_nt: TGTGCCTGGAGCGACCGACAGGGAGAGTACTTC

d_call: TRBD2
j_call: TRBJ2-5
v_call: TRBV5-4
clone_size: NA
cdr3_aa: CASSRGLAGAPETQYF
cdr3_nt: TGTGCCAGCAGCCGGGGACTAGCGGGAGCACCAGAGACCCAGTACTTC

d_call: TRBD2
j_call: TRBJ2-7
v_call: TRBV10-1
clone_size: few
cdr3_aa: CASSEGGRVASGSYEQYF
cdr3_nt: TGCGCCAGCAGTGAGGGGGGTAGGGTGGCTAGCGGGAGCTACGAGCAGTACTTC

d_call: TRBD1
j_call: TRBJ2-1
v_call: TRBV29-1
clone_size: NA
cdr3_aa: CSGDRGQEQFF
cdr3_nt: TGCAGCGGGGACAGGGGCCAAGAGCAGTTCTTC

d_call: TRBD1
j_call: TRBJ1-2
v_call: TRBV19
clone_size: NA
cdr3_aa: CASSKGTGNYYGYTF
cdr3_nt: TGTGCCAGTAGTAAAGGGACAGGGAACTACTATGGCTACACCTTC

d_call: TRBD2
j_call: TRBJ2-5
v_call: TRBV29-1
clone_size: NA
cdr3_aa: CSVVLAGEEETQYF
cdr3_nt: TGCAGCGTAGTCCTAGCGGGAGAAGAAGAGACCCAGTACTTC

d_call: TRBD1
j_call: TRBJ1-4
v_call: TRBV7-3
clone_size: few
cdr3_aa: CASSPQGQVNEKLFF
cdr3_nt: TGTGCCAGCAGCCCCCAAGGACAGGTCAATGAAAAACTGTTTTTT

d_call: NA
j_call: TRBJ2-7
v_call: TRBV7-9
clone_size: NA
cdr3_aa: CASSPSGIYEQYF
cdr3_nt: TGTGCCAGCAGTCCCTCAGGGATCTACGAGCAGTACTTC

d_call: TRBD2
j_call: TRBJ2-1
v_call: TRBV4-3
clone_size: NA
cdr3_aa: CASSQELGLAGGNEQFF
cdr3_nt: TGCGCCAGCAGCCAAGAACTCGGACTAGCGGGAGGTAATGAGCAGTTCTTC

d_call: TRBD1
j_call: TRBJ1-5
v_call: TRBV29-1
clone_size: NA
cdr3_aa: CSAGTGDSNQPQHF
cdr3_nt: TGCAGCGCCGGGACAGGGGATAGCAATCAGCCCCAGCATTTT

d_call: NA
j_call: TRBJ2-5
v_call: TRBV27
clone_size: few
cdr3_aa: CASRQAQGAQYF
cdr3_nt: TGTGCCAGCCGACAGGCCCAAGGGGCCCAGTACTTC

d_call: NA
j_call: TRBJ2-5
v_call: TRBV7-8
clone_size: NA
cdr3_aa: CASSLGGGGETQYF
cdr3_nt: TGTGCCAGCAGCTTAGGTGGCGGCGGGGAGACCCAGTACTTC

d_call: TRBD1
j_call: TRBJ2-7
v_call: TRBV18
clone_size: NA
cdr3_aa: CASSPRTGSDEQYF
cdr3_nt: TGTGCCAGCTCACCTCGGACAGGGTCGGACGAGCAGTACTTC

d_call: NA
j_call: TRBJ2-5
v_call: TRBV27
clone_size: once
cdr3_aa: CASSFQGYQETQYF
cdr3_nt: TGTGCCAGCAGTTTCCAGGGGTACCAAGAGACCCAGTACTTC

d_call: NA
j_call: TRBJ1-2
v_call: TRBV19
clone_size: NA
cdr3_aa: CASISAGEAIYGYTF
cdr3_nt: TGTGCCAGTATTTCGGCAGGGGAAGCGATCTATGGCTACACCTTC

d_call: TRBD1
j_call: TRBJ1-2
v_call: TRBV2
clone_size: NA
cdr3_aa: CASRASGGANYGYTF
cdr3_nt: TGTGCCAGCAGGGCCTCAGGGGGAGCTAACTATGGCTACACCTTC

d_call: NA
j_call: TRBJ1-1
v_call: TRBV30
clone_size: NA
cdr3_aa: CAWSVPWPGQGSEAFF
cdr3_nt: TGTGCCTGGAGTGTCCCCTGGCCAGGCCAGGGATCTGAAGCTTTCTTT

d_call: TRBD1
j_call: TRBJ1-2
v_call: TRBV5-1
clone_size: NA
cdr3_aa: CASSLRGQGDGYTF
cdr3_nt: TGCGCCAGCAGCTTAAGGGGACAGGGCGATGGCTACACCTTC

d_call: NA
j_call: TRBJ1-1
v_call: TRBV4-3
clone_size: NA
cdr3_aa: CASSQEPGRANTEAFF
cdr3_nt: TGCGCCAGCAGCCAAGAGCCGGGCAGGGCGAACACTGAAGCTTTCTTT

d_call: NA
j_call: TRBJ1-5
v_call: TRBV9
clone_size: NA
cdr3_aa: CASSLLDSYQPQHF
cdr3_nt: TGTGCCAGCAGCCTACTTGACAGTTATCAGCCCCAGCATTTT

d_call: NA
j_call: TRBJ2-7
v_call: TRBV14
clone_size: NA
cdr3_aa: CASSQGPLYYEQYF
cdr3_nt: TGTGCCAGCAGCCAAGGTCCCCTGTACTACGAGCAGTACTTC

d_call: TRBD2
j_call: TRBJ2-3
v_call: TRBV15
clone_size: NA
cdr3_aa: CATSTSGGDTDTQYF
cdr3_nt: TGTGCCACCAGCACCAGCGGGGGGGATACAGATACGCAGTATTTT

d_call: NA
j_call: TRBJ2-6
v_call: TRBV28
clone_size: NA
cdr3_aa: CASLEVSGANVLTF
cdr3_nt: TGTGCCAGCCTTGAGGTCTCTGGGGCCAACGTCCTGACTTTC

d_call: NA
j_call: TRBJ1-1
v_call: TRBV2
clone_size: NA
cdr3_aa: CASGFRGNTEAFF
cdr3_nt: TGTGCCAGCGGGTTCAGGGGGAACACTGAAGCTTTCTTT

d_call: NA
j_call: TRBJ2-5
v_call: TRBV13
clone_size: NA
cdr3_aa: CASSLSSLGRLPQETQYF
cdr3_nt: TGTGCCAGCAGCTTATCATCATTAGGCAGGCTACCTCAAGAGACCCAGTACTTC

d_call: NA
j_call: TRBJ1-1
v_call: TRBV4-3
clone_size: NA
cdr3_aa: CASSQAQWLAQAFF
cdr3_nt: TGCGCCAGCAGCCAAGCGCAGTGGCTCGCCCAAGCTTTCTTT

d_call: TRBD1
j_call: TRBJ1-5
v_call: TRBV10-3
clone_size: NA
cdr3_aa: CAIGSGQGILQPQHF
cdr3_nt: TGTGCCATCGGGAGCGGACAGGGGATATTGCAGCCCCAGCATTTT

d_call: NA
j_call: TRBJ1-5
v_call: TRBV5-6
clone_size: NA
cdr3_aa: CASSFGAGADNQPQHF
cdr3_nt: TGTGCCAGCAGCTTCGGGGCAGGGGCAGACAATCAGCCCCAGCATTTT

d_call: TRBD2
j_call: TRBJ2-5
v_call: TRBV4-3
clone_size: NA
cdr3_aa: CASSQVLAGSQETQYF
cdr3_nt: TGCGCCAGCAGCCAAGTTCTAGCGGGGTCCCAAGAGACCCAGTACTTC

d_call: NA
j_call: TRBJ2-1
v_call: TRBV4-3
clone_size: once
cdr3_aa: CASSRGLDEQFF
cdr3_nt: TGCGCCAGCAGCCGTGGTCTAGATGAGCAGTTCTTC

d_call: TRBD1
j_call: TRBJ2-7
v_call: TRBV7-2
clone_size: NA
cdr3_aa: CASSRDRYEQYF
cdr3_nt: TGTGCCAGCAGCCGGGACAGATACGAGCAGTACTTC

d_call: TRBD1
j_call: TRBJ1-6
v_call: TRBV6-5
clone_size: NA
cdr3_aa: CASSPRTGYNSPLHF
cdr3_nt: TGTGCCAGCAGCCCCCGGACAGGGTATAATTCACCCCTCCACTTT

d_call: NA
j_call: TRBJ1-2
v_call: TRBV11-2
clone_size: NA
cdr3_aa: CASSSTGFLYGYTF
cdr3_nt: TGTGCCAGCAGCTCCACAGGGTTCCTCTATGGCTACACCTTC

d_call: TRBD1
j_call: TRBJ2-7
v_call: TRBV4-3
clone_size: NA
cdr3_aa: CASSRNRGYEQYF
cdr3_nt: TGCGCCAGCAGCCGAAACAGGGGTTACGAGCAGTACTTC

d_call: TRBD1
j_call: TRBJ2-7
v_call: TRBV7-3
clone_size: NA
cdr3_aa: CASSLAQGQDYEQYF
cdr3_nt: TGTGCCAGCAGCTTGGCCCAGGGACAGGATTACGAGCAGTACTTC

d_call: NA
j_call: TRBJ1-1
v_call: TRBV28
clone_size: NA
cdr3_aa: CASSSQGISTEAFF
cdr3_nt: TGTGCCAGCAGTTCCCAGGGGATAAGCACTGAAGCTTTCTTT

d_call: TRBD1
j_call: TRBJ2-7
v_call: TRBV7-3
clone_size: NA
cdr3_aa: CASSLMGQNYEQYF
cdr3_nt: TGTGCCAGCAGCTTAATGGGACAGAACTACGAGCAGTACTTC

d_call: NA
j_call: TRBJ1-1
v_call: TRBV5-1
clone_size: once
cdr3_aa: CASSLVAGQTNTEAFF
cdr3_nt: TGCGCCAGCAGCTTGGTAGCAGGGCAGACGAACACTGAAGCTTTCTTT

d_call: NA
j_call: TRBJ2-3
v_call: TRBV9
clone_size: NA
cdr3_aa: CASSVTSTDTQYF
cdr3_nt: TGTGCCAGCAGCGTAACATCCACAGATACGCAGTATTTT